This T cell receptor beta chain emerged from a study of CD4 T cells in relation to SARS-CoV-2 and coronaviruses. Overall study context: ViraFEST: roughly 10-day antigen culture of PBMCs, then TCR beta CDR3 sequencing.

CDR3 length: 14 amino acids. V trimming: 4 bases; J trimming: 4 bases; junction bases outside the gene matches: 5. The V gene's germline CDR1 is SGHRS and CDR2 YFSETQ. This clone is categorized as large (0.1 to 1%). Its antigen remains unknown. The unexposed donors gave CD4+ T cells in about 2011-2019, prior to COVID-19. CD4+ T cells were isolated from the cells after around 10 days of culture. Points from the study as a whole: This crossreactivity analysis covered spike protein alone, no other viral proteins.

TCRdb keeps only in-frame clones here, not all; method: immunoSEQ multiplex PCR. The sample lists about 20,000 clones; 78% were seen once. The sample taken for sequencing was CD4+ T cells from PBMCs, cultured in vitro. This clonotype was sampled from a human donor in good health. The genes are TRBV5-1 and TRBJ1-2; TRBD1 agrees at 9 bases. This chain's CDR3 is CASSPGQGSYGYTF. As DNA, the CDR3 is TGCGCCAGCAGCCCCGGACAGGGGTCCTATGGCTACACCTTC.